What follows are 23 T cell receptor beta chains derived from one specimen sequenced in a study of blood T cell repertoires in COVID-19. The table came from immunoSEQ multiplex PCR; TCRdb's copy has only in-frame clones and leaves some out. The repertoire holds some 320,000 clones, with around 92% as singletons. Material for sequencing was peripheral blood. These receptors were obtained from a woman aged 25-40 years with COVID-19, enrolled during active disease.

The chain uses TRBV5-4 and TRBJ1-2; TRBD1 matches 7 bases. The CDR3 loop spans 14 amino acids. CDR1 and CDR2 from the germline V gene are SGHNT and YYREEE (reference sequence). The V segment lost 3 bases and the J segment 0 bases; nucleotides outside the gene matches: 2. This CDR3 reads CASSWQGANYGYTF. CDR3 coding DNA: TGTGCCAGCAGCTGGCAGGGGGCTAACTATGGCTACACCTTC.

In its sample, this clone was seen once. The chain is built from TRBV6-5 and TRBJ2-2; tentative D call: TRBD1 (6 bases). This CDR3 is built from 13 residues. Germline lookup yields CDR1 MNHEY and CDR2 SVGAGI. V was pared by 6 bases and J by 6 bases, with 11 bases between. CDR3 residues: CASSRRQAGELFF. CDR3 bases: TGTGCCAGCAGCCGAAGACAGGCCGGGGAGCTGTTTTTT.

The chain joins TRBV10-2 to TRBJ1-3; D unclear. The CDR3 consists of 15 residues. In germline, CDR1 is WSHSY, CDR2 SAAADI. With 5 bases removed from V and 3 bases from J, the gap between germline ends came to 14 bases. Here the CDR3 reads CASSRGKGGGNTIYF. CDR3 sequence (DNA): TGCGCCAGCAGTCGGGGTAAAGGAGGTGGAAACACCATATATTTT.

Written as DNA, the CDR3 is TGTGCCAGCAGCTTAGTTCCAACTAGCGCAGAGACCCAGTACTTC. Translating it yields CASSLVPTSAETQYF. V and J are TRBV11-2 and TRBJ2-5; 7 bases are a match to TRBD2. The CDR3 loop spans 15 amino acids. The trim removed 1 base at V and 4 bases at J, leaving 6 bases unmatched. Germline V gene data show CDR1 as SGHAT and CDR2 as FQNNGV.

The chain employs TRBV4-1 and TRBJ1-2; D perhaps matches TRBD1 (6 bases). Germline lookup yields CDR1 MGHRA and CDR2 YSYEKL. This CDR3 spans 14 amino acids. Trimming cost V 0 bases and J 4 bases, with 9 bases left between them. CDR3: CASSQDRGSYGYTF. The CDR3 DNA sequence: TGCGCCAGCAGCCAAGACAGGGGAAGCTATGGCTACACCTTC.

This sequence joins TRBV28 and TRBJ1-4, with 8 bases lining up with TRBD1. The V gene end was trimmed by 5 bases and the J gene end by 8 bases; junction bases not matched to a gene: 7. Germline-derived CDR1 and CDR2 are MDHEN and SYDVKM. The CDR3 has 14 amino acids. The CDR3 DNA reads TGTGCCAGCAGTCTCAGGGGGCTAGGAGAAAAACTGTTTTTT. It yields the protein CASSLRGLGEKLFF. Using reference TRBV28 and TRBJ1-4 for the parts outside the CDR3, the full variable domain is DVKVTQSSRYLVKRTGEKVFLECVQDMDHENMFWYRQDPGLGLRLIYFSYDVKMKEKGDIPEGYSVSREKKERFSLILESASTNQTSMYLCASSLRGLGEKLFFGSGTQLSVL.

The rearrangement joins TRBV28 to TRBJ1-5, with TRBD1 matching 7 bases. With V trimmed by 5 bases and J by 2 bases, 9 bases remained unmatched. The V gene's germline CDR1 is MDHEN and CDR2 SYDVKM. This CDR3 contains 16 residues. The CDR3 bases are TGTGCCAGCAGTCTAACAGGGGATTTAGGCAATCAGCCCCAGCATTTT. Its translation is CASSLTGDLGNQPQHF.

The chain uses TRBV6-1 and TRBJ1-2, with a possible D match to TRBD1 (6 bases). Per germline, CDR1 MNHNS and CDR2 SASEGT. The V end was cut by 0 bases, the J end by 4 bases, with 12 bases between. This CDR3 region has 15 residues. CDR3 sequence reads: CASSEASQGIYGYTF. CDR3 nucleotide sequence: TGTGCCAGCAGTGAAGCGAGTCAGGGGATCTATGGCTACACCTTC.

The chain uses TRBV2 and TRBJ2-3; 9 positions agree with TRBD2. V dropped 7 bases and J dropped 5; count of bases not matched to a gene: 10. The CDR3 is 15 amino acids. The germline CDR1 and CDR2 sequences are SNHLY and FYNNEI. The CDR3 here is CASKFRGGAGDTQYF. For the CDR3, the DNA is TGTGCCAGCAAGTTTCGCGGGGGGGCGGGAGATACGCAGTATTTT.

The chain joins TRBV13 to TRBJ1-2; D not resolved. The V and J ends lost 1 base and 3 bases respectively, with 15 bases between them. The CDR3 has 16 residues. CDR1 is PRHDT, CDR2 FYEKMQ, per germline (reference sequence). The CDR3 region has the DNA TGTGCCAGCAGCTTAGAGACCTCAGGAGGAGACTATGGCTACACCTTC. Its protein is CASSLETSGGDYGYTF.

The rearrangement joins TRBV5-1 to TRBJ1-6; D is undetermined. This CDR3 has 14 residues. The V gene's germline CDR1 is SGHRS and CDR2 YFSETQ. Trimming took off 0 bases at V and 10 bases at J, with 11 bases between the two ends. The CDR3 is CASSLDPPESPLHF. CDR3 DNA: TGCGCCAGCAGCTTGGACCCCCCGGAGTCACCCCTCCACTTT.

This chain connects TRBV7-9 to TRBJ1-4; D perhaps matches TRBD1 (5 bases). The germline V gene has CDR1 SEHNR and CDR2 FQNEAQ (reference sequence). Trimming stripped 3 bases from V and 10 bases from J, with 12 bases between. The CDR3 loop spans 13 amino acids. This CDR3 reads CASSFEQQGKLFF. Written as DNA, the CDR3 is TGTGCCAGCAGCTTCGAGCAGCAGGGAAAACTGTTTTTT.

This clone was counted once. In DNA, the CDR3 is TGTGCCAACCAGCTAGGGCGGGGCGACCCGTTCTTC. This gives the protein CANQLGRGDPFF. This chain links TRBV7-9 with TRBJ2-1; maybe TRBD2 (6 bases). Germline V CDR1 and CDR2: SEHNR, FQNEAQ (reference sequence). This CDR3 region has 12 residues. Between the trimmed V and J ends, which lost 10 bases and 15 bases, there was a span of 22 bases.

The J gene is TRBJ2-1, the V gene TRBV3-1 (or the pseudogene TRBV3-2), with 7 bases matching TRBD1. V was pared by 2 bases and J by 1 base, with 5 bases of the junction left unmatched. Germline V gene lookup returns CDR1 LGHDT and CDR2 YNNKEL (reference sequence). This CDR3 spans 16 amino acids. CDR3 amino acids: CASSQFGTVSYNEQFF. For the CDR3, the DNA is TGTGCCAGCAGCCAATTTGGGACAGTGTCCTACAATGAGCAGTTCTTC.

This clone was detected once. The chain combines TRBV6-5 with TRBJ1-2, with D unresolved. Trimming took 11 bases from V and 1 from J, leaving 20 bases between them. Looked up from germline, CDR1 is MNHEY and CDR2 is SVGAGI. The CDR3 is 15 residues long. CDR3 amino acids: CASATPLAGNYGYTF. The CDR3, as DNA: TGTGCCTCAGCCACGCCGTTAGCGGGTAACTATGGCTACACCTTC.

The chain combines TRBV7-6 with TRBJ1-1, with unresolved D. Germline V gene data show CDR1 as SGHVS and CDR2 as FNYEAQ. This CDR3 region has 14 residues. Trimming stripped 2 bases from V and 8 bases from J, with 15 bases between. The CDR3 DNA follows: TGTGCCAGCAGCTTATTTAGCGACGCGCTCGAAGCTTTCTTT. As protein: CASSLFSDALEAFF. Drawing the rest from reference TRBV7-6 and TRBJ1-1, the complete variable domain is GAGVSQSPRYKVTKRGQDVALRCDPISGHVSLYWYRQALGQGPEFLTYFNYEAQQDKSGLPNDRFSAERPEGSISTLTIQRTEQRDSAMYRCASSLFSDALEAFFGQGTRLTVV.

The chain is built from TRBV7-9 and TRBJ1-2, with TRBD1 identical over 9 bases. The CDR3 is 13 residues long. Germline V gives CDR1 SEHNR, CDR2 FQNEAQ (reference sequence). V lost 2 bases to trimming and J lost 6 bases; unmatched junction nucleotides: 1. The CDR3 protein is CASSLRTGDGYTF. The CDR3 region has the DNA TGTGCCAGCAGCTTACGGACAGGGGATGGCTACACCTTC.

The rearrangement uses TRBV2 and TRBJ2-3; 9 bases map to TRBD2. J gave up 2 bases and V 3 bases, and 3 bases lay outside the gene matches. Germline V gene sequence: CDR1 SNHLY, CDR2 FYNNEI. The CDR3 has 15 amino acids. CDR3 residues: CASSDPSGDTDTQYF. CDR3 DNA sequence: TGTGCCAGCAGTGACCCTAGCGGGGACACAGATACGCAGTATTTT.

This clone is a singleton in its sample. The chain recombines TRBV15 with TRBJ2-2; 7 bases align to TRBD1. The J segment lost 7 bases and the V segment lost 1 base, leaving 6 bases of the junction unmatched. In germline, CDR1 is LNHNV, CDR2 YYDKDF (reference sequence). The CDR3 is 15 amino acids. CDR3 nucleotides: TGTGCCACCAGCAGAGGAGGGGGCTTGAGCGGGGAGCTGTTTTTT. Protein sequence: CATSRGGGLSGELFF. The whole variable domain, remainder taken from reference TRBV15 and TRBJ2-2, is DAMVIQNPRYQVTQFGKPVTLSCSQTLNHNVMYWYQQKSSQAPKLLFHYYDKDFNNEADTPDNFQSRRPNTSFCFLDIRSPGLGDTAMYLCATSRGGGLSGELFFGEGSRLTVL.

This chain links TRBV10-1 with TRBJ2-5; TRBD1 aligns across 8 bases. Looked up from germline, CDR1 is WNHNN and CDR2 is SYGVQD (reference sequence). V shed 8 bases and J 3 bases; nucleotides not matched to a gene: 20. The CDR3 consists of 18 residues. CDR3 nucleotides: TGCGCCAGCCGGGCAGGGGGCTTAGGGACAGAGTTGGAAGAGACCCAGTACTTC. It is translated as CASRAGGLGTELEETQYF.

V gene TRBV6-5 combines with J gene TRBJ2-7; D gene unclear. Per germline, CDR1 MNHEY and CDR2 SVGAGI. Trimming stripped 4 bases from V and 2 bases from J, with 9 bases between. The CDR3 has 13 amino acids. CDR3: CASSSGGTYEQYF. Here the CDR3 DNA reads TGTGCCAGCAGTTCGGGTGGTACCTACGAGCAGTACTTC.

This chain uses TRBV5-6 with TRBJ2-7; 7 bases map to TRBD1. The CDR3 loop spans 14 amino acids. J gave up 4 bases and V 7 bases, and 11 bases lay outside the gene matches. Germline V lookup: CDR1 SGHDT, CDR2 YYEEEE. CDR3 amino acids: CASSFGQASYEQYF. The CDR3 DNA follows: TGTGCCAGCTCCTTCGGACAGGCTTCTTACGAGCAGTACTTC.

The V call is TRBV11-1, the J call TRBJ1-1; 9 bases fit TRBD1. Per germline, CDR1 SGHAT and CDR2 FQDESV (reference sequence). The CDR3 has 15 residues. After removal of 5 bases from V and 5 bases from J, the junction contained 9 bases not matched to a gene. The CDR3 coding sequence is TGTGCCAGCAGCCTAAACAGGGGGCCTTCAACTGAAGCTTTCTTT. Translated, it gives CASSLNRGPSTEAFF.